The T cell receptor (beta chain) under discussion was sequenced for a study of identical twins. J lost 5 bases, V lost 2 bases, and 10 bases had no gene match. This CDR3 has 16 residues. Germline V CDR1 and CDR2: MNHEY, SVGAGI. TCRdb recomputed calls from the 5' RACE reads with MiXCR, one row per CDR3 protein. The sample records hundreds of thousands of distinct CDR3 sequences, around an eighth being singletons. This sample also belongs to another study, concerning yellow fever vaccine responses in identical twins.

The chain recombines TRBV6-5 with TRBJ2-7; TRBD2 aligns across 9 bases. Source material: PBMCs. This receptor was identified in a woman in her late teens or twenties in good health. The DNA for the CDR3 is TGTGCCAGCAGTTACGTCGGCGGGAGGGCCATTGACGAGCAGTACTTC. Encoded protein: CASSYVGGRAIDEQYF.